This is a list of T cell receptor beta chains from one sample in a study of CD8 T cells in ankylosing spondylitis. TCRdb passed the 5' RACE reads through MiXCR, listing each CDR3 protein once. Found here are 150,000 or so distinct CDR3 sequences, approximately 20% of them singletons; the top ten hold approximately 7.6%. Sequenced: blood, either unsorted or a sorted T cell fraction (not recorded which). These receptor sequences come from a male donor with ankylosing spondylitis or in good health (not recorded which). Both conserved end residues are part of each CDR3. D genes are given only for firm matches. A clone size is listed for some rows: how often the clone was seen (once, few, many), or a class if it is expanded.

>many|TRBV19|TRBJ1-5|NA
TGTGCCAGTAGTGACAGGTACAATCAGCCCCAGCATTTT
CASSDRYNQPQHF
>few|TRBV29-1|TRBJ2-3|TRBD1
TGCAGCGTTGGTGGGACAGGGTCCCCAGATACGCAGTATTTT
CSVGGTGSPDTQYF
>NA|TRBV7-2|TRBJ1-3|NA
TGTACCAGCAGCTTAGGTTGGGGGGCTGGAAACACCATATATTTT
CTSSLGWGAGNTIYF
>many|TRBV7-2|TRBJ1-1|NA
TGTGCCAGCACTAAGGCACCGAACACTGAAGCTTTCTTT
CASTKAPNTEAFF
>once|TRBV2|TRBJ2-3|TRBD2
TGTGCCGCCGAGAAGGGACTAGGGGATACGCAGTATTTT
CAAEKGLGDTQYF
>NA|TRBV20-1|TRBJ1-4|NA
TGCAGTGCTAGGGATCCGGGGGCAACTAATGAAAAACTGTTTTTT
CSARDPGATNEKLFF
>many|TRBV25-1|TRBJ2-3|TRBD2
TGTGCCAGCAGTTACTCTAGCGGGAGTGGCACAGATACGCAGTATTTT
CASSYSSGSGTDTQYF
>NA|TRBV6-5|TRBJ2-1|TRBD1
TGTGCCAGCACTTACAGTGGGTCCACAGGGGCTTACAATGAGCAGTTCTTC
CASTYSGSTGAYNEQFF
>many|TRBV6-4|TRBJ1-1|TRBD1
TGTGCCAGCAGTGAACAGGGGGGGACTGAAGCTTTCTTT
CASSEQGGTEAFF
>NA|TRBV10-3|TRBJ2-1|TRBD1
TGTGCCATCAGCCCCTCCAGTGGGACAGGGACTTACAATGAGCAGTTCTTC
CAISPSSGTGTYNEQFF
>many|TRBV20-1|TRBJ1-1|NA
TGCAGTGTTCAGGGTGCTAGAATGAACACTGAAGCTTTCTTT
CSVQGARMNTEAFF
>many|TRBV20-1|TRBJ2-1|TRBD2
TGCAGTGCTATCGGGACTAGCGCTTACAATGAGCAGTTCTTC
CSAIGTSAYNEQFF
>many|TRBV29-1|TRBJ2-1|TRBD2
TGCAGCATCCGACTAGCGGTAGCGGGTGAGCAGTTCTTC
CSIRLAVAGEQFF
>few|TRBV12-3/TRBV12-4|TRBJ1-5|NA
TGTGCCAGCAGTCGACAGTTTGGGAGCAATCAGCCCCAGCATTTT
CASSRQFGSNQPQHF
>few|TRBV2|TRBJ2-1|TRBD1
TGTGCCAGCAGTCGACAGGGGGTGGGGGAGCAGTTCTTC
CASSRQGVGEQFF
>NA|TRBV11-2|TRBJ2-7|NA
TGTGCCAGCAGCTTAACGTTTGCCTTCTACGAGCAGTACTTC
CASSLTFAFYEQYF
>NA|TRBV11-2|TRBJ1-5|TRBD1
TGTGCCAGCAGCTCACCGACGGACAGGGGCCCTTATAGCAATCAGCCCCAGCATTTT
CASSSPTDRGPYSNQPQHF
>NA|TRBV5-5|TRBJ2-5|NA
TGTGCCAGCAGCTTGATGCGAGGGGAGACCCAGTACTTC
CASSLMRGETQYF
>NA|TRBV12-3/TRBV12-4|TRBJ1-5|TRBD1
TGTGCCAGCAGCCGCATAGCGGGACAGGGACGTCAGCCCCAGCATTTT
CASSRIAGQGRQPQHF
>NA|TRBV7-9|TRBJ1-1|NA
TGTGCCAGCAGCCCTACTATAATGAACACTGAAGCTTTCTTT
CASSPTIMNTEAFF
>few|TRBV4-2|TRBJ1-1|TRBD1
TGTGCCAGCAGCCAGGGACAGCTTGGCGCTGAAGCTTTCTTT
CASSQGQLGAEAFF
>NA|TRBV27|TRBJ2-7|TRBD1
TGTGCCAGCAGTTACCGGCCACCGGGACAGGGGCTTTACGAGCAGTACTTC
CASSYRPPGQGLYEQYF
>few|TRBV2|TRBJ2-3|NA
TGTGCCAGTGGTACGCAGTATTTT
CASGTQYF
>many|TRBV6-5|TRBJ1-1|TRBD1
TGTGCCAGCAGTTCCCGGGACAGGTACACTGAAGCTTTCTTT
CASSSRDRYTEAFF
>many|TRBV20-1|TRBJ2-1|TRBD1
TGCAGTGCCTTTTCCCGGACAGGGGCCTACAATGAGCAGTTCTTC
CSAFSRTGAYNEQFF
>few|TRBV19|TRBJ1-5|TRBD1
TGTGCCAGTAGTATAGGCCCTCGGGGACAGCCCCATCAGCCCCAGCATTTT
CASSIGPRGQPHQPQHF
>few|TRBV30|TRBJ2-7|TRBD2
TGTGCCTGGAGTGCGGGGACTAGCGGGTCTTCCTACGAGCAGTACTTC
CAWSAGTSGSSYEQYF
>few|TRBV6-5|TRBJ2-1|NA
TGTGCCAGCAGTTACTCTCCCCGCGGACCATTCTCCTACAATGAGCAGTTCTTC
CASSYSPRGPFSYNEQFF
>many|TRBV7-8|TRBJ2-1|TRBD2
TGTGCCAGCAGCTTAGCGCTAGCGGGACTAGCGGGTGCGCAGCAGTTCTTC
CASSLALAGLAGAQQFF
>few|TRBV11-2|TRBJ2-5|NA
TGTGCCAGCAGCCTGGAGGAAGGGCAAGAGACCCAGTACTTC
CASSLEEGQETQYF
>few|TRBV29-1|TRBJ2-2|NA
TGCAGCGTTGGCGCAGGGGATATCACCGGGGAGCTGTTTTTT
CSVGAGDITGELFF
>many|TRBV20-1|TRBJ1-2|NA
TGCAGTGCTAGGGACCGGTCTCACTATGGCTACACCTTC
CSARDRSHYGYTF
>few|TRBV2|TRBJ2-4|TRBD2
TGTGCCAGCATAGGGACTAGCGTATCCATTCAGTACTTC
CASIGTSVSIQYF
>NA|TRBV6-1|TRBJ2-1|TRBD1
TGTGCCAGCAGTGATTTCGGGACAGGGCGAAATGAGCAGTTCTTC
CASSDFGTGRNEQFF
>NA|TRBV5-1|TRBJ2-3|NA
TGCGCCAGCAGCTTGGGGGTGGCGCGGACCACAGATACGCAGTATTTT
CASSLGVARTTDTQYF
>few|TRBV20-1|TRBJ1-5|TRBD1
TGCAGTGCTAGAGATTACGGGACAGGGGATTATAGCAATCAGCCCCAGCATTTT
CSARDYGTGDYSNQPQHF
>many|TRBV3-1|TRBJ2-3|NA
TGTGCCAGCAGCCAGATGGATACGCAGTATTTT
CASSQMDTQYF
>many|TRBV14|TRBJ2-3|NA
TGTGCCAGCAGCCAAGATGGCCAGTCCACAGATACGCAGTATTTT
CASSQDGQSTDTQYF
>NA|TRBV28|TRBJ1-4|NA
TGTGCCAGCAGTTTACAGGGGAGTTCGGAGTACGGAAAACTGTTTTTT
CASSLQGSSEYGKLFF
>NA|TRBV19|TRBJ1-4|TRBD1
TGTGCCAGTAGTCCCTCAAGGACAGGGGCTGAAGGAAAACTGTTTTTT
CASSPSRTGAEGKLFF
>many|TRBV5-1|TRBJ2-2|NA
TGCGCCAGCAGACCACGGACTGTGTACACCGGGGAGCTGTTTTTT
CASRPRTVYTGELFF
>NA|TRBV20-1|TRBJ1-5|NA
TGCAGTACTAGTACGGGGAATCAGCCCCAGCATTTT
CSTSTGNQPQHF
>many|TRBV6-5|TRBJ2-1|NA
TGTGCCAGCAGTCGGAGTGGAAATGAGCAGTTCTTC
CASSRSGNEQFF
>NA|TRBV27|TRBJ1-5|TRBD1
TGTGCCAGCAGGTTGGGCGACAGGGGGAATCAGCCCCAGCATTTT
CASRLGDRGNQPQHF
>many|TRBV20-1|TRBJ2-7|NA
TGCAGTGCTAGAGCCGGGACACGCAACACCTACGAGCAGTACTTC
CSARAGTRNTYEQYF
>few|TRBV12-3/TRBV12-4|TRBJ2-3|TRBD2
TGTGCCAGCGGCGAGGCGGGAGGGGTAGATACGCAGTATTTT
CASGEAGGVDTQYF
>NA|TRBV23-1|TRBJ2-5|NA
TGCGCCAGCAGTCAAGGACAGACCCAGTACTTC
CASSQGQTQYF
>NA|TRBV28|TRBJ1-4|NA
TGTGCCAGCAGTTTAATTCGAAAAAGGAGTGATGAAAAACTGTTTTTT
CASSLIRKRSDEKLFF
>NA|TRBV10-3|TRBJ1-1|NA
TGTGCCATCAGTGGACAGCTGAACACTGAAGCTTTCTTT
CAISGQLNTEAFF